Each of the 6 T cell receptor beta chains below was sequenced from the same sample in a study of T-cell memory formation after mild COVID-19. Via MiXCR, TCRdb re-called the 5' RACE reads, giving one row per CDR3 protein. Here the sample spans 250,000 to 400,000 distinct CDR3 sequences, more than 13% being singletons. Sample: PBMCs or a T cell subset sorted from them (not recorded which). Source of these receptors: a man aged 18 to 30 who had mild COVID-19 (a few samples of this study predate the infection). Cell type and time point are not known.

This clonotype has ten or more counts. The rearrangement joins TRBV10-3 to TRBJ1-1; no clear D. Germline V lookup: CDR1 ENHRY, CDR2 SYGVKD. V was cut by 6 bases and J by 5 bases, with 13 bases left in between. The CDR3 is made up of 13 amino acids. The CDR3 sequence is CAISLLGWTEAFF. The CDR3 coding sequence is TGTGCCATCAGCCTGCTCGGATGGACTGAAGCTTTCTTT.

This clonotype was recorded at least ten times. The gene calls are TRBV6-2 or TRBV6-3 and TRBJ2-7; D remains ambiguous. V lost 6 bases to trimming and J lost 0 bases, with 6 bases between them. Germline V gene lookup returns CDR1 MNHEY and CDR2 SVGEGT. This CDR3 contains 12 residues. CDR3 sequence reads: CASSASSYEQYV. Written as DNA, the CDR3 is TGTGCCAGCAGCGCTTCCTCCTACGAGCAGTACGTC.

This clonotype was observed a few times. The chain has TRBV6-5 and TRBJ2-5; 8 bases are shared with TRBD1. This CDR3 comprises 15 residues. The germline V gene has CDR1 MNHEY and CDR2 SVGAGI. J was trimmed by 5 bases and V by 4 bases; bases with no gene match: 9. The DNA of the CDR3 is TGTGCCAGCAGTTTATCAGGGGGCTCGTTGGAGACCCAGTACTTC. Amino acids: CASSLSGGSLETQYF.

V and J are TRBV7-3 and TRBJ2-2, with D unclear. Germline V gene lookup returns CDR1 SGHTA and CDR2 FQGTGA. This CDR3 region has 17 residues. Deletions cut 4 bases from V and 3 bases from J, with 18 bases between. CDR3 sequence: CASSSYGSSADTGELFF. In nucleotides, the CDR3 is TGTGCCAGCAGCTCGTACGGATCGTCGGCGGACACCGGGGAGCTGTTTTTT.

J is TRBJ1-1 and V is TRBV27; D unresolved. Germline CDR1 MNHEY, CDR2 SMNVEV (reference sequence). V gave up 3 bases and J gave up 6 bases, with 20 bases separating them. The CDR3 is made up of 16 amino acids. For the CDR3, the DNA is TGTGCCAGCAGTTTTGTCAGATCGTATCCCTTCCCTGAAGCTTTCTTT. Encoded protein: CASSFVRSYPFPEAFF.

This rearrangement joins TRBV4-1 to TRBJ1-2; tentative D call: TRBD1 (6 bases). The length of the CDR3 is 16 residues. The V end lost 3 bases, the J end lost 2 bases, and 16 bases lay between the germline ends. Germline assignment: CDR1 MGHRA and CDR2 YSYEKL. Here the CDR3 DNA reads TGCGCCAGCAGCCATATCTCGACAGGCTTGAACTATGGCTACACCTTC. Its protein is CASSHISTGLNYGYTF.